This T cell receptor (beta chain) was identified during a study of shared clonotypes between healthy human individuals. Data came from immunoSEQ multiplex PCR; TCRdb stores just in-frame clones and leaves some out. In the table there are some 1.5 million clones, around 98% of which are singletons. The germline V gene encodes CDR1 SGHTA and CDR2 FQGTGA. This CDR3 region has 14 residues. The V and J ends lost 6 bases and 7 bases, in that order; junction bases with no gene match: 12. In the case of this clone: What it binds is not known.

Findings and limits, study-wide: Clonotypes shared by all four donors outscored non-shared clonotypes in generation probability. On the whole, naive subsets had larger estimated richness than memory subsets had. Large depth notwithstanding, sorted-subset sequencing proved incomplete by rarefaction.

The V and J genes are TRBV7-3 and TRBJ2-7; 7 bases map to TRBD2. The TCR comes from a man aged 25-40 years in good health. The sample taken for sequencing was naive CD4+ T cells sorted from blood. Documented subset: CD45RA+ positively selected. The CDR3 DNA sequence: TGTGCCAGCAGTCCCCCGGGACTACCCGTTGAGCAGTACTTC. The encoded protein is CASSPPGLPVEQYF.